This TCR beta chain comes out of a study of CD8+ T cells in alopecia areata. On the study more broadly: Among treated patients, oral tofacitinib was administered at 5 to 10 mg twice daily.

Noted treatment: oral pan-JAK inhibitor, 5-10 mg twice daily. A note on this clone: Antigen: not known.

TCR sequencing used cDNA made by reverse transcription of extracted RNA. Clones were read by immunoSEQ multiplex PCR, and TCRdb kept only the in-frame ones, dropping some. The sample lists 120,000 to 150,000 clones; around 82% were seen once. Per the germline V gene, CDR1 is SGHRS and CDR2 is YFSETQ. Trimming at V came to 3 bases and at J to 3 bases, leaving 14 bases not matched to a gene. The CDR3 is 18 residues long. Study-level findings and limits: Possibly as an HLA-related effect, TCR sharing across patients appeared less clear than in mice. Persistence during tofacitinib was seen for many expanded lesional clones in scalp and blood.

This clonotype originated in a human donor with alopecia areata. The genes are TRBV5-1 and TRBJ2-5; 10 positions match TRBD1. The sample was CD8+ T cells sorted from blood, taken at week 4, from a patient treated with tofacitinib. CDR3 protein: CASSSSGTGVLSEETQYF. The CDR3 DNA reads as TGCGCCAGCAGCTCATCCGGGACAGGGGTTTTGTCAGAAGAGACCCAGTACTTC.